This entry lists 11 T cell receptor beta chains sequenced from one sample in a study. TCRdb ran MiXCR on the RT-PCR reads and lists one entry per CDR3 protein. Of more than 550,000 distinct CDR3 sequences in the sample, around 14% were seen once. The source material was memory CD4+ T cells from blood. These receptor sequences come from a female donor in good health, serving as a healthy control.

This clonotype appeared a few times. The chain combines TRBV5-6 with TRBJ1-2, with D unresolved. Germline V CDR1 and CDR2: SGHDT, YYEEEE. The CDR3 is made up of 14 amino acids. The V and J ends lost 1 base and 10 bases respectively, with 17 bases between them. The chain's CDR3 is CASSLLPGQRAYTF. CDR3 nucleotides: TGTGCCAGCAGCTTGTTGCCGGGTCAACGCGCCTACACCTTC.

The V gene is TRBV12-3 or TRBV12-4, the J gene TRBJ1-2; 10 positions match TRBD1. J lost 9 bases, V lost 3 bases, and 7 bases had no gene match. CDR3 length: 14 amino acids. CDR3 loop: CASSFLGTGESYTF. The CDR3 DNA reads TGTGCCAGCAGTTTCCTAGGGACAGGGGAGAGCTACACCTTC.

The chain has TRBV7-9 and TRBJ1-1; 8 bases line up with TRBD1. Germline CDR1 reads SEHNR; CDR2 reads FQNEAQ (reference sequence). CDR3 length: 14 residues. V shed 5 bases and J 6 bases; nucleotides not matched to a gene: 8. CDR3 in DNA: TGTGCCAGCAGCCCGGACAGGGATAGCGCTGAAGCTTTCTTT. Translated: CASSPDRDSAEAFF. Together with reference TRBV7-9 and TRBJ1-1, the CDR3 gives the full variable domain: DTGVSQNPRHKITKRGQNVTFRCDPISEHNRLYWYRQTLGQGPEFLTYFQNEAQLEKSRLLSDRFSAERPKGSFSTLEIQRTEQGDSAMYLCASSPDRDSAEAFFGQGTRLTVV.

The genes are TRBV3-1 and TRBJ2-7; maybe TRBD2 (6 bases). V was trimmed by 0 bases and J by 5 bases, leaving 23 bases between them. This CDR3 spans 18 amino acids. Germline CDR1 is LGHDT and CDR2 is YNNKEL (reference sequence). The CDR3 DNA reads TGTGCCAGCAGCCAAGATCTTGGGCGGGGCGGTTTAGTTGACGAGCAGTACTTC. It yields the protein CASSQDLGRGGLVDEQYF.

This sequence joins TRBV12-3 or TRBV12-4 and TRBJ1-4; D possibly corresponds to TRBD1 (5 bases). The V end lost 3 bases, the J end lost 7 bases, and 18 bases lay between the germline ends. This CDR3 has 16 residues. The CDR3 DNA sequence: TGTGCCAGCAGTTTTGAAGGGGAGCCGTCATCTGAAAAACTGTTTTTT. The encoded protein is CASSFEGEPSSEKLFF.

This clonotype was observed at least ten times. A junction end diverges from the germline sequence, so it may reflect a read error. The chain is built from TRBV12-3 or TRBV12-4 and TRBJ2-7; D is possibly TRBD1 (5 bases). The CDR3 contains 12 residues. The CDR3 loop reads CASSLAVTDLYF. The CDR3, as DNA: TGTGCCAGCAGTTTAGCCGTGACAGACCTCTATTTC.

CDR3 sequence reads: CSAPRGTSGSTDTQYF. The DNA of the CDR3 is TGCAGTGCCCCTAGGGGGACTAGCGGGAGCACAGATACGCAGTATTTT. The rearrangement uses TRBV20-1 and TRBJ2-3; 12 nucleotides align to TRBD2. With V trimmed by 6 bases and J by 0 bases, 7 bases remained unmatched. CDR3 length equals 16 residues. CDR1 DFQATT and CDR2 SNEGSKA come from the germline V gene (reference sequence).

The CDR3 region is CASSKSTSGIGHNEQFF. Here the CDR3 DNA reads TGCGCCAGCAGCAAATCGACTAGCGGGATAGGGCACAATGAGCAGTTCTTC. The chain combines TRBV5-1 with TRBJ2-1, with TRBD2 identical over 11 bases. CDR1 is SGHRS, CDR2 YFSETQ, per germline. V lost 4 bases and J lost 5; bases outside the gene matches: 11. The CDR3 extends over 17 amino acids.

V is TRBV20-1 and J is TRBJ2-3; D is perhaps TRBD1 (6 bases). This CDR3 region has 15 residues. Trimming took 0 bases from V and 0 from J, leaving 10 bases between them. Germline V gene lookup returns CDR1 DFQATT and CDR2 SNEGSKA (reference sequence). Here the CDR3 DNA reads TGCAGTGCTAGAGAAGCGCAGGGGAGCACAGATACGCAGTATTTT. It encodes CSAREAQGSTDTQYF.

The chain joins TRBV7-2 to TRBJ2-1, with 12 bases identical to TRBD2. CDR1 SGHTA and CDR2 FQGNSA come from the germline V gene. The J segment lost 6 bases and the V segment lost 8 bases, leaving 8 bases of the junction unmatched. There are 15 residues in the CDR3. The CDR3: CASGSSGRAINEQFF. The CDR3 DNA reads as TGTGCCAGCGGATCTAGCGGGAGGGCCATCAATGAGCAGTTCTTC.

This clonotype was seen a few times. With a much larger clone just one base away, this may be a read error. The chain uses TRBV5-1 and TRBJ1-2, with D perhaps matching TRBD1 (5 bases). Germline CDR1 is SGHRS and CDR2 is YFSETQ. This CDR3 has 13 amino acids. Between the trimmed V and J ends, which lost 5 bases and 0 bases, there was a span of 8 bases. The CDR3 spells CASRPTANYGYTF. The CDR3 nucleotides read TGCGCCAGCAGACCGACAGCTAACTATGGCTACACCTTC.